Listed here is a single T cell receptor (beta chain). Its antigen is unidentified. CDR1 and CDR2 (germline): SGHTS, YDEGEE. The CDR3 extends over 15 amino acids. V lost 0 bases and J 5 bases, leaving 12 bases between the germline ends. The sample belongs to a study of circulating and synovial CD4+ cells in juvenile arthritis. TCRdb's table, derived via immunoSEQ multiplex PCR, lists solely in-frame clones and lacks some. The top ten clones hold around 0.8% of a sample with 15,000 or so clones, more than 75% of them seen once. Study-wide findings and caveats: T cell genome counts differed by at least an order of magnitude between CPL and CD4 samples. Circulating pathogenic-like lymphocytes shared a substantially higher fraction of CDR3 sequences with synovium than bulk blood. Bulk blood CD4 repertoires were more diverse than these.

The chain links TRBV5-8 to TRBJ2-1; tentatively, D is TRBD1 (5 bases). The sequencing input was CD4+ T cells from blood. The TCR was taken from a human donor with juvenile idiopathic arthritis. This chain's CDR3 is CASSLGNRRNNEQFF. DNA for the CDR3: TGTGCCAGCAGCTTGGGTAACAGGCGGAACAATGAGCAGTTCTTC. The variable domain in full, completed from reference TRBV5-8 and TRBJ2-1, reads EAGVTQSPTHLIKTRGQQATLRCSPISGHTSVYWYQQALGLGLQFLLWYDEGEERNRGNFPPRFSGRQFPNYSSELNVNALELEDSALYLCASSLGNRRNNEQFFGPGTRLTVL.